This T cell receptor (beta chain) was recovered during a study of T cell responses to AZD1222 COVID-19 vaccine. Study-wide results and limits: Among AZD1222 vaccinees, only six were seropositive at baseline. A reported finding is that nearly half of spike-specific TCRs target unmutated variant regions. Spike-wide vaccine-associated CD4 TCRs dominated at 160-218 and 743-854.

Using immunoSEQ multiplex PCR, the repertoire was profiled, and TCRdb retains in-frame clones only, with some absent. The data show fewer than 150,000 clones, with roughly 86% seen just once and about 6% held by the top ten. Trimming took 1 base from V and 3 from J; bases not matched to a gene: 3. The CDR3 consists of 14 residues. Germline V gives CDR1 LNHDA, CDR2 SQIVND (reference sequence). Comment on this clone: Its antigen is as yet unknown.

The chain links TRBV19 to TRBJ2-7, with 7 bases fitting TRBD1. The TCR sequence derives from an adult who received the AZD1222 COVID-19 vaccine. The sample in question was peripheral blood, obtained 28 days after the second AZD1222 dose. CDR3 in amino acids: CASSIGQGRYEQYF. Written as DNA, the CDR3 is TGTGCCAGTAGTATAGGACAGGGTCGCTACGAGCAGTACTTC.